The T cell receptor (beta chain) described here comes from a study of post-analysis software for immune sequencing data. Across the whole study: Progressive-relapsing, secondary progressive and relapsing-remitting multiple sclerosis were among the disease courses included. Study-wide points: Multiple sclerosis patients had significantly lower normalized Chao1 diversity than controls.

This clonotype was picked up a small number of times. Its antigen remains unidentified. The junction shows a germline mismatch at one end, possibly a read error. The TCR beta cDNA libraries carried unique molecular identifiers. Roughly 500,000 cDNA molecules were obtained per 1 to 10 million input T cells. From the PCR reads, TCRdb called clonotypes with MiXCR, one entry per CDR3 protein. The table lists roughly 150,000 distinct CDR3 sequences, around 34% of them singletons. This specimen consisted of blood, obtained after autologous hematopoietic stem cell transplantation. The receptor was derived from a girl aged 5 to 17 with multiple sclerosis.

The CDR3 loop is CANSLVWAGPRGFNQPQHF. CDR3 in DNA: TGTGCCAACAGTTTAGTTTGGGCAGGGCCTAGGGGCTTTAATCAGCCCCAGCATTTT. The J gene is TRBJ1-5, the V gene TRBV27, with a weak D call TRBD1 (5 bases). The germline V gene has CDR1 MNHEY and CDR2 SMNVEV (reference sequence). This CDR3 has 19 residues.